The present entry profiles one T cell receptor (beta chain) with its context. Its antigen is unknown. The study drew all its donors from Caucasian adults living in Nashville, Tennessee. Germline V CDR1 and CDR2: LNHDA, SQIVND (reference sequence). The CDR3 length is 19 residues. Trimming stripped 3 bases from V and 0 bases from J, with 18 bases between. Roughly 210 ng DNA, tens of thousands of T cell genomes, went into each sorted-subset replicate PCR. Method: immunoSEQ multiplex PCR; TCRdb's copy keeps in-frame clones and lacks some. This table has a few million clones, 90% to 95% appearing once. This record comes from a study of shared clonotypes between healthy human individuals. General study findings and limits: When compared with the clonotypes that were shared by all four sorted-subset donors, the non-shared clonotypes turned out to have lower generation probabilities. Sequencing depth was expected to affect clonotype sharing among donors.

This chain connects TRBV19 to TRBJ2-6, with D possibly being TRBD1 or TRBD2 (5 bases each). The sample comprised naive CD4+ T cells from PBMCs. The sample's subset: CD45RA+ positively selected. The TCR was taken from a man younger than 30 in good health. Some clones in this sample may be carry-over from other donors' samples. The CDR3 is CASSIRRGDGTSGANVLTF. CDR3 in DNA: TGTGCCAGTAGTATTAGAAGGGGCGACGGGACCTCTGGGGCCAACGTCCTGACTTTC.